The T cell receptor beta chain described here comes from a study of blood T cells in healthy people across ages. Regarding the study as a whole: Those diversity estimates obtained from one million T cells were thought to be underestimates.

Drawing of peripheral blood yielded roughly 9.3 milliliters from each donor. Trimming shortened V by 0 bases and J by 0 bases, and 8 bases separated the two germline ends. This CDR3 has 15 residues. CDR1 is SGHRS and CDR2 is YFSETQ in the germline V gene. Concerning this clonotype: Its specificity is not known.

PCR was performed a second time for roughly 7 to 12 cycles using a sample-barcoded 5' primer and a J-beta primer mix. At least 3 million CDR3-containing paired-end reads were obtained per sample. MiXCR, applied by TCRdb to the 5' RACE reads, yields one record per CDR3 protein. The profile shows around 800,000 distinct CDR3 sequences, around 25% of them singletons. Another study also made use of these data, one on T cells of mothers and their children. As reported in that work: The output of TCR recombination is shaped by thymic selection similarly in related and unrelated pairs.

V and J are TRBV5-1 and TRBJ2-3; D is uncertain. The TCR sequence derives from a boy younger than 18 in good health. The sample consisted of blood. The CDR3 DNA sequence: TGCGCCAGCAGCTTGGGTCCTACTAGCACAGATACGCAGTATTTT. Translation gives CASSLGPTSTDTQYF.